The rows below give T cell receptor beta chains drawn from one sample of a study of T-cell memory formation after mild COVID-19. MiXCR, applied by TCRdb to the 5' RACE reads, yields one record per CDR3 protein. The sample contains some 210,000 distinct CDR3 sequences, 10% to 13% of which appear only once. The sequenced sample consisted of PBMCs or a T cell subset sorted from them (not recorded which). All receptors come from a man younger than 35 who had mild COVID-19 (a few samples of this study predate the infection). Cell type and time point are not known. The CDR3 runs from the conserved cysteine through the conserved F or W. A D gene is named only where the DNA matches it firmly. Clone size, where shown, is once, few, many, or a class for clones that have expanded.

V gene	D gene	J gene	clone size	CDR3 DNA	CDR3 protein
TRBV7-8	TRBD1	TRBJ1-1	-	TGTGCCAGCAGCTCCTACAGGGGCACTGAAGCTTTCTTT	CASSSYRGTEAFF
TRBV7-2	-	TRBJ1-5	few	TGTGCCAGCAGCCGACAGAGCAATCAGCCCCAGCATTTT	CASSRQSNQPQHF
TRBV5-1	-	TRBJ2-1	many	TGCGCCAGCAGCTTGGCGGGTAACGATGAGCAGTTCTTC	CASSLAGNDEQFF
TRBV3-1	-	TRBJ1-1	medium-sized	TGTGCCAGCAGCCCCCGGGGCAGGAGGGCTTTCTTT	CASSPRGRRAFF
TRBV6-2/TRBV6-3	TRBD1	TRBJ2-7	-	TGTGCCAGCAGGCCCCTGGGACAGTCAGACGAGCAGTACTTC	CASRPLGQSDEQYF
TRBV24-1	-	TRBJ2-3	few	TGTGCCACCGGGGAAGGAAGCACAGATACGCAGTATTTT	CATGEGSTDTQYF
TRBV7-2	TRBD2	TRBJ2-3	many	TGTGCCAGCAGCTGGGCTAGCGGGGTTGCAGATACGCAGTATTTT	CASSWASGVADTQYF
TRBV5-1	-	TRBJ1-1	few	TGCGCCAGCAGCTTGGACCCGGGGGCCAGGGGAGCTGAAGCTTTCTTT	CASSLDPGARGAEAFF
TRBV20-1	TRBD1	TRBJ2-2	few	TGCAGTGCAACCAGGGGGCAAGGGACCGGGGAGCTGTTTTTT	CSATRGQGTGELFF
TRBV7-2	-	TRBJ2-5	many	TGTGCCAGCAGCATCAGCGTACAAGAGACCCAGTACTTC	CASSISVQETQYF
TRBV4-2	-	TRBJ2-7	few	TGTGCCAGCAGCCAAGTTGATTTAGCCTACGAGCAGTACTTC	CASSQVDLAYEQYF
TRBV4-3	-	TRBJ2-6	few	TGCGCCAGCAGCCAAGTGGTCAGCCCCTCTGGGGCCAACGTCCTGACTTTC	CASSQVVSPSGANVLTF
TRBV10-3	TRBD1	TRBJ1-5	few	TGTGCCATCAGTACAGGACAGGGGATTAATCAGCCCCAGCATTTT	CAISTGQGINQPQHF
TRBV11-2	-	TRBJ2-7	-	TGTGCCAGCAGCTTGTCCGGGACAAACTACGAGCAGTACTTC	CASSLSGTNYEQYF
TRBV12-3/TRBV12-4	-	TRBJ1-5	few	TGTGCCAGCAGTTTTCGCGGGGAGAGGCAGCCCCAGCATTTT	CASSFRGERQPQHF
TRBV7-9	-	TRBJ2-1	many	TGTGCCAGCAGTCCGGAGGGGTACAATGAGCAGTTCTTC	CASSPEGYNEQFF
TRBV7-2	-	TRBJ1-3	many	TGTGCCAGCAGGCTCGAGGGCGACACCATATATTTT	CASRLEGDTIYF
TRBV14	-	TRBJ2-1	-	TGTGCCAGCAGCCAACGGAGGGGTCTAAGGCAGTTCTTC	CASSQRRGLRQFF
TRBV7-2	TRBD1	TRBJ1-2	few	TGTGCCAGCCATTCCGGGACAGGGGATGGCTACACCTTC	CASHSGTGDGYTF
TRBV7-2	-	TRBJ1-6	-	TGTGCCAGCAGCTTCGGCGGGTTTCTTTCACCCCTCCACTTT	CASSFGGFLSPLHF
TRBV9	-	TRBJ2-2	few	TGTGCCAGCGCTGACTACCCTCCCGGGGAGCTGTTTTTT	CASADYPPGELFF
TRBV29-1	TRBD2	TRBJ2-5	-	TGCAGCGCCTGGCGGGGGAAGGAGACCCAGTACTTC	CSAWRGKETQYF
TRBV5-1	-	TRBJ2-5	many	TGCGCCAGCAGCTTGGGACGGGCACAAGAGACCCAGTACTTC	CASSLGRAQETQYF
TRBV5-5	-	TRBJ2-4	-	TGTGCCAGCAGTCCGGACAGTGACATTCAGTACTTC	CASSPDSDIQYF
TRBV5-5	TRBD1	TRBJ1-6	-	TGTGCCAGCAGCCAGCCGGGACAGGGGAATTCACCCCTCCACTTT	CASSQPGQGNSPLHF